This TCR beta chain stems from a study of control samples from healthy donors and cancer patients. Trimming took off 4 bases at V and 6 bases at J, with 19 bases between the two ends. Germline V lookup: CDR1 SNHLY, CDR2 FYNNEI. This CDR3 region has 17 residues. Some clones are missing from TCRdb's copy, which holds only in-frame ones; the method was immunoSEQ multiplex PCR. The table lists around 170,000 clones, 85% to 95% of them singletons. This TCR came from a man aged 25 to 40 in good health. What was sequenced was blood. The chain employs TRBV2 and TRBJ1-6; D not certain. The CDR3 spells CASSVSSLEPLNSPLHF. CDR3 coding DNA: TGTGCCAGCAGTGTTTCCAGCCTTGAGCCCCTTAATTCACCCCTCCACTTT.